Below, one TCR beta chain is given with its context. Assay: immunoSEQ multiplex PCR; the TCRdb copy retains only in-frame clones and omits some. Here the sample spans 100,000 to 120,000 clones, approximately 84% being singletons. This sample is part of a study of blood T cell repertoires in COVID-19. There are 16 residues in the CDR3. CDR1 SEHNR and CDR2 FQNEAQ come from the germline V gene (reference sequence). With 1 base clipped from V and 5 bases from J, the junction kept 9 bases outside the gene matches. The clonotype comes from a man between 40 and 49 years old with acute or convalescent COVID-19. Material for sequencing was peripheral blood. The V gene is TRBV7-9, the J gene TRBJ2-3; 7 nucleotides line up with TRBD2. CDR3 bases: TGTGCCAGCAGCTTAGTTCAGACTTCGGGGGGAGATACGCAGTATTTT. Translated, it gives CASSLVQTSGGDTQYF. The full variable domain, in which reference TRBV7-9 and TRBJ2-3 provide the parts outside the CDR3, is DTGVSQNPRHKITKRGQNVTFRCDPISEHNRLYWYRQTLGQGPEFLTYFQNEAQLEKSRLLSDRFSAERPKGSFSTLEIQRTEQGDSAMYLCASSLVQTSGGDTQYFGPGTRLTVL.